Sequencing of this T cell receptor beta chain was carried out in a study of T cells after yellow fever vaccination. The study made its TCR cDNA through 5'RACE template switching. That step introduced a universal primer site along with UMIs. Each CDR3 protein gets one entry after TCRdb re-called the 5' RACE reads with MiXCR. The sample includes over 100,000 distinct CDR3 sequences, approximately 8.4% of them seen just once. Study-wide results and caveats: Post-booster repertoires again held most primary-vaccination clones (96% CD4, 88% CD8). Contamination by abundant bulk-population clonotypes could be present in FACS-sorted repertoires.

CDR1 and CDR2 from the germline V gene are SNHLY and FYNNEI. The CDR3 is 13 amino acids. The V and J ends lost 8 bases and 4 bases respectively, with 13 bases between them. A remark on this clonotype: Antigen specificity is unknown.

Sequenced material: CD8+ T cells sorted from PBMCs, taken 45 days after the yellow fever booster vaccination. This sequence originates from a man in his thirties or forties who received the YFV17D yellow fever vaccine. V is TRBV2 and J is TRBJ2-3, with D perhaps TRBD1 (5 bases). The CDR3 DNA follows: TGTGCCAGCGGGGCCCCAACACCAGATACGCAGTATTTT. As protein: CASGAPTPDTQYF. Based on the CDR3 plus reference TRBV2 and TRBJ2-3, the full variable domain is EPEVTQTPSHQVTQMGQEVILRCVPISNHLYFYWYRQILGQKVEFLVSFYNNEISEKSEIFDDQFSVERPDGSNFTLKIRSTKLEDSAMYFCASGAPTPDTQYFGPGTRLTVL.